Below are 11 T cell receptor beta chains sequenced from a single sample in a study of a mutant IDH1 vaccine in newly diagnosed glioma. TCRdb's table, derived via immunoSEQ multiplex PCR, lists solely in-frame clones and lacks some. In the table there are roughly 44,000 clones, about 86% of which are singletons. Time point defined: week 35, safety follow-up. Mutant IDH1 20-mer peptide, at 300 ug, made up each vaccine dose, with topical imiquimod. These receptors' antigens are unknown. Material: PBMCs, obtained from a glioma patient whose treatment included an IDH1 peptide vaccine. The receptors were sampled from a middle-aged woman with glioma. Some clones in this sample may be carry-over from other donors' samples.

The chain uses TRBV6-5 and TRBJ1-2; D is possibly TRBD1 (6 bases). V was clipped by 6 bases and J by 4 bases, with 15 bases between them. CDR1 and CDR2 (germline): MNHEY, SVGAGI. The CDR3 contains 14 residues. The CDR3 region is CASRTDTGLYGYTF. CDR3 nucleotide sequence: TGTGCCAGCAGGACCGATACAGGGCTCTATGGCTACACCTTC.

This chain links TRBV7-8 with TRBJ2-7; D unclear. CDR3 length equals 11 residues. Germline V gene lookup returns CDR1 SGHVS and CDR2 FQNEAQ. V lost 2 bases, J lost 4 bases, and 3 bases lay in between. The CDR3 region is CASSLYYEQYF. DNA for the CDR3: TGTGCCAGCAGCTTATATTACGAGCAGTACTTC.

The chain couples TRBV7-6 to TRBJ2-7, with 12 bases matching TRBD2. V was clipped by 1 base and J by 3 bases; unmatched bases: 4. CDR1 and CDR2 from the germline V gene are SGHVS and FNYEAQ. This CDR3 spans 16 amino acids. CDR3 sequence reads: CASSLDATSGGYEQYF. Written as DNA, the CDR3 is TGTGCCAGCAGCTTAGATGCGACTAGCGGGGGCTACGAGCAGTACTTC.

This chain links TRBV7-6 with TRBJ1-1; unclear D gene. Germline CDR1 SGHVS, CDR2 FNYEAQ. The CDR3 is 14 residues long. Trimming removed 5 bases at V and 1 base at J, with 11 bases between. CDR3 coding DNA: TGTGCCAGCAGCCCTCCCCTGGGGAACACTGAAGCTTTCTTT. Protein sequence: CASSPPLGNTEAFF.

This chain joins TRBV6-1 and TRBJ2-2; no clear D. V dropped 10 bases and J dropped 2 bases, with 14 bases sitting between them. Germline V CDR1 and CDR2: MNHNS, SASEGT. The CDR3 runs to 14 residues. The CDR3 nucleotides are TGTGCCAAAAGGGAAGGACCAAACACCGGGGAGCTGTTTTTT. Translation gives CAKREGPNTGELFF.

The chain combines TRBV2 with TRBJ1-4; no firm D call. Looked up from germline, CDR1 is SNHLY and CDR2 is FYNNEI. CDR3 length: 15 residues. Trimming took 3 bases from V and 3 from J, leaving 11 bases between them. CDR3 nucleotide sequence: TGTGCCAGCAGTGAGGAGGCGATGTCTAATGAAAAACTGTTTTTT. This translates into CASSEEAMSNEKLFF.

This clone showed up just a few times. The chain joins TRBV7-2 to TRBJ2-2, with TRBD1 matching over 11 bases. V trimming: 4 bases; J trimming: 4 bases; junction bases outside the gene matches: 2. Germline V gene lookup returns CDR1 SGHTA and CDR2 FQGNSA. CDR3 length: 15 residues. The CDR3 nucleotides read TGTGCCAGCAGCTCCGGGACAGGGGGCACCGGGGAGCTGTTTTTT. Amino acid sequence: CASSSGTGGTGELFF. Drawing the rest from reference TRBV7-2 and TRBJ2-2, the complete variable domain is GAGVSQSPSNKVTEKGKDVELRCDPISGHTALYWYRQSLGQGLEFLIYFQGNSAPDKSGLPSDRFSAERTGGSVSTLTIQRTQQEDSAVYLCASSSGTGGTGELFFGEGSRLTVL.

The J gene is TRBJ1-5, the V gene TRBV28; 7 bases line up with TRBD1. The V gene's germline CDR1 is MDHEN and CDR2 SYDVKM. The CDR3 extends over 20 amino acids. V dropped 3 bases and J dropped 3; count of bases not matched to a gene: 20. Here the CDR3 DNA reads TGTGCCAGCAGTTTTTACAATCCGACAGGGTTCAAAGGAAACAATCAGCCCCAGCATTTT. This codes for CASSFYNPTGFKGNNQPQHF.

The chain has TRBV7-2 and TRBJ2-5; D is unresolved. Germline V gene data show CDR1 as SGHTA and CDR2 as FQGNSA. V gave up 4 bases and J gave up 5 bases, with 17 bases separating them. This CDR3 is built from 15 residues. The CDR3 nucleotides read TGTGCCAGCAGCTCCCTCCGACGGCAGCCGGAGACCCAGTACTTC. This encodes CASSSLRRQPETQYF. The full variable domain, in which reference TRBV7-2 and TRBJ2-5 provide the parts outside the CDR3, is GAGVSQSPSNKVTEKGKDVELRCDPISGHTALYWYRQSLGQGLEFLIYFQGNSAPDKSGLPSDRFSAERTGGSVSTLTIQRTQQEDSAVYLCASSSLRRQPETQYFGPGTRLLVL.

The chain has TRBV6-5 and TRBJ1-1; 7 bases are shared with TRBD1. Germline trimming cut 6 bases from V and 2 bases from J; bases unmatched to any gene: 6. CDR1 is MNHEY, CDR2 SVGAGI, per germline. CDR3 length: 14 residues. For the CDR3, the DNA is TGTGCCAGCAGACCAAGGGGGCATAACACTGAAGCTTTCTTT. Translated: CASRPRGHNTEAFF.

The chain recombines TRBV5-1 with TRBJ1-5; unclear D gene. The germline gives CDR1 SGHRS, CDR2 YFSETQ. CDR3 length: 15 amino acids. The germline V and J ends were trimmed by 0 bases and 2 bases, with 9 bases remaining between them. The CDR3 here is CASSLDGERNQPQHF. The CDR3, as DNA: TGCGCCAGCAGCTTGGACGGGGAACGCAATCAGCCCCAGCATTTT.